These 19 T cell receptor beta chains came from one sample sequenced in a study of vaccination and CD4 T cells after COVID-19 (dated by TCRdb to the early 2020s). Library creation used PCR. The reads were generated on an Illumina iSeq 100. TCRdb handled the public reads itself, with Q25 trimming in fastp and clone calling in MiXCR, and kept productive beta chains. Every distinct CDR3 protein forms one entry, paired with its most common genes and DNA. Recorded for this sample are approximately 20,000 distinct CDR3 sequences; about 62% of them occurred a single time. Just over 1% of the sample is taken by the ten largest. Sample: CD4+ T cells from blood, taken before SARS-CoV-2 vaccination. The source of these receptors is a human donor who had recovered from COVID-19.

The chain is built from TRBV20-1 and TRBJ2-1; 9 bases agree with TRBD1. The trim removed 5 bases at V and 10 bases at J, leaving 15 bases unmatched. The germline V gene has CDR1 DFQATT and CDR2 SNEGSKA (reference sequence). The CDR3 spans 15 residues. The CDR3 loop reads CSAEGQGRLALEQFF. The CDR3 DNA reads TGCAGTGCTGAGGGACAGGGTCGGTTAGCCTTAGAGCAGTTCTTC.

This clonotype appeared a single time. The chain joins TRBV20-1 to TRBJ1-2; 10 nucleotides align to TRBD1. The germline gives CDR1 DFQATT, CDR2 SNEGSKA (reference sequence). The V gene end was trimmed by 0 bases and the J gene end by 8 bases; junction bases not matched to a gene: 6. The CDR3 sequence is 14 residues long. CDR3 sequence reads: CSARDQGQGRGYTF. The CDR3 DNA reads as TGCAGTGCTAGAGATCAGGGACAGGGGCGAGGCTACACCTTC.

The sample holds a few counts of this clonotype. The CDR3 here is CAISQSRTGTDNSPLHF. In DNA form, the CDR3 reads TGTGCCATCAGCCAGTCCCGGACCGGGACAGATAATTCACCCCTCCACTTT. The chain is built from TRBV10-3 and TRBJ1-6; 7 bases map to TRBD1. Germline V gives CDR1 ENHRY, CDR2 SYGVKD. V was pared by 6 bases and J by 5 bases, with 13 bases of the junction left unmatched. The CDR3 has 17 residues.

This clonotype has a handful of counts. The chain carries TRBV20-1 and TRBJ2-3, with D possibly being TRBD1 or TRBD2 (5 bases each). The ends were cut back, 0 bases at V and 6 bases at J, with 13 bases in the middle. Germline V CDR1 and CDR2: DFQATT, SNEGSKA (reference sequence). This CDR3 has 14 amino acids. CDR3 region: CSAREGVLLDTQYF. The CDR3 DNA is TGCAGTGCTAGAGAGGGGGTTTTGTTGGATACGCAGTATTTT.

Written as DNA, the CDR3 is TGTGCCACCAGCAGAGCCGGCAACACAGATACGCAGTATTTT. Translation gives CATSRAGNTDTQYF. J is TRBJ2-3 and V is TRBV15; D unclear. V shed 1 base and J shed 2 bases, with 7 bases lying between them. The CDR3 has 14 amino acids. Looked up from germline, CDR1 is LNHNV and CDR2 is YYDKDF (reference sequence).

The genes are TRBV2 and TRBJ1-3; unclear D gene. The germline V and J ends were trimmed by 6 bases and 4 bases, with 10 bases remaining between them. The CDR3 is 13 amino acids. Germline CDR1 and CDR2: SNHLY and FYNNEI. Written as DNA, the CDR3 is TGTGCCAGCAGCGCCTCGGCCGGAAACACCATATATTTT. Its protein is CASSASAGNTIYF.

The sample holds a few counts of this clonotype. This sequence joins TRBV20-1 and TRBJ1-2; possibly TRBD1 for D (5 bases). Trimming stripped 5 bases from V and 2 bases from J, with 15 bases between. This CDR3 contains 14 residues. Germline V gene lookup returns CDR1 DFQATT and CDR2 SNEGSKA (reference sequence). The CDR3 DNA is TGCAGTGCTCTAACACGGGACCCGAACTATGGCTACACCTTC. This codes for CSALTRDPNYGYTF.

The rearrangement joins TRBV20-1 to TRBJ2-4; tentative D call: TRBD2 (7 bases). The V and J ends lost 1 base and 9 bases respectively, with 16 bases between them. In germline, CDR1 is DFQATT, CDR2 SNEGSKA (reference sequence). This CDR3 spans 14 amino acids. CDR3 DNA: TGCAGTGCTAGAGGGACAGCAACGGGGGGCATTCAGTACTTC. It specifies CSARGTATGGIQYF.

This chain links TRBV20-1 with TRBJ1-6, with no clear D. Trimming left V 1 base short and J 0 bases short, with 7 bases between. From germline, CDR1 is DFQATT and CDR2 SNEGSKA (reference sequence). The CDR3 totals 15 residues. This chain's CDR3 is CSARGPVSYNSPLHF. Written as DNA, the CDR3 is TGCAGTGCTAGAGGGCCGGTCTCCTATAATTCACCCCTCCACTTT.

This clonotype was recorded only once. V usage is TRBV18 and J usage is TRBJ2-5; D is unclear. Germline CDR1 is KGHSH and CDR2 is LQKENI. The CDR3 contains 14 residues. Trimming pared 3 bases from V and 5 bases from J, leaving 13 bases between. The CDR3 protein is CASSPNVAEETQYF. The CDR3 nucleotides are TGTGCCAGCTCACCCAATGTGGCGGAGGAGACCCAGTACTTC.

This clonotype was seen a handful of times. V is TRBV27 and J is TRBJ2-7, with 8 nucleotides matching TRBD2. The germline gives CDR1 MNHEY, CDR2 SMNVEV (reference sequence). The length of the CDR3 is 15 residues. The V gene end was trimmed by 4 bases and the J gene end by 1 base; junction bases not matched to a gene: 6. CDR3 sequence reads: CASSSRLARSYEQYF. The CDR3 DNA reads as TGTGCCAGCAGTTCCAGACTAGCGAGGTCCTACGAGCAGTACTTC.

The chain employs TRBV7-2 and TRBJ2-4; D is perhaps TRBD2 (5 bases). Germline CDR1 reads SGHTA; CDR2 reads FQGNSA. Deletions cut 2 bases from V and 7 bases from J, with 15 bases between. The CDR3 totals 15 residues. This CDR3 is CASSLSRVQRNIQYF. The CDR3 nucleotides read TGTGCCAGCAGCTTATCGCGGGTTCAAAGGAACATTCAGTACTTC.

The chain employs TRBV20-1 and TRBJ2-7; 11 bases fit TRBD1. Per the germline V gene, CDR1 is DFQATT and CDR2 is SNEGSKA (reference sequence). J lost 3 bases, V lost 0 bases, and 7 bases had no gene match. CDR3 length: 16 amino acids. CDR3 protein: CSARDMDRGLGYEQYF. Written as DNA, the CDR3 is TGCAGTGCTAGAGATATGGACAGGGGGCTCGGCTACGAGCAGTACTTC.

The chain employs TRBV11-1 and TRBJ2-2; no firm D call. The CDR3 sequence is 13 residues long. Per germline, CDR1 SGHAT and CDR2 FQDESV (reference sequence). V lost 3 bases to trimming and J lost 2 bases, with 4 bases between them. The CDR3 loop reads CASSFSNTGELFF. In DNA form, the CDR3 reads TGTGCCAGCAGCTTTTCTAACACCGGGGAGCTGTTTTTT.

This sequence joins TRBV11-1 and TRBJ2-1; TRBD2 matches at 12 bases. Trimming cost V 2 bases and J 8 bases; bases outside gene matches: 4. The CDR3 length is 15 residues. Germline V gives CDR1 SGHAT, CDR2 FQDESV (reference sequence). CDR3 region: CASSLLAGGHYEQFF. CDR3 nucleotide sequence: TGTGCCAGCAGCTTACTAGCGGGAGGGCACTATGAGCAGTTCTTC.

The chain uses TRBV2 and TRBJ2-4, with D uncertain. The germline gives CDR1 SNHLY, CDR2 FYNNEI. This CDR3 has 14 amino acids. The V and J ends lost 4 bases and 3 bases respectively, with 10 bases between them. This chain's CDR3 is CASSVGGLKNIQYF. The CDR3 DNA sequence: TGTGCCAGCAGTGTTGGCGGTCTCAAAAACATTCAGTACTTC.

This clonotype has just one count. V is TRBV15 and J is TRBJ2-7; either TRBD1 or TRBD2 may fit D (7 bases each). Trimming stripped 1 base from V and 3 bases from J, with 10 bases between. CDR1 is LNHNV, CDR2 YYDKDF, per germline (reference sequence). The CDR3 spans 14 residues. The CDR3 sequence: CATSRVRGGYEQYF. The CDR3 DNA reads TGTGCCACCAGCAGAGTCAGGGGGGGCTACGAGCAGTACTTC.

This clonotype appeared once. This rearrangement joins TRBV5-1 to TRBJ2-3; 7 bases are shared with TRBD2. Looked up from germline, CDR1 is SGHRS and CDR2 is YFSETQ. The CDR3 totals 14 residues. V lost 3 bases and J lost 5; bases outside the gene matches: 6. The CDR3 DNA sequence: TGCGCCAGCAGCTCAACGGCGGGAGAAGATACGCAGTATTTT. It translates to CASSSTAGEDTQYF.

In its sample, this clonotype was seen once. This chain joins TRBV6-1 and TRBJ1-5, with 7 bases lining up with TRBD1. This CDR3 is 15 amino acids long. From germline, CDR1 is MNHNS and CDR2 SASEGT. The J segment lost 9 bases and the V segment lost 5 bases, leaving 13 bases of the junction unmatched. CDR3 sequence: CASSQTGMSGRPQHF. Written as DNA, the CDR3 is TGTGCCAGCAGTCAGACAGGGATGTCGGGTCGGCCCCAGCATTTT.